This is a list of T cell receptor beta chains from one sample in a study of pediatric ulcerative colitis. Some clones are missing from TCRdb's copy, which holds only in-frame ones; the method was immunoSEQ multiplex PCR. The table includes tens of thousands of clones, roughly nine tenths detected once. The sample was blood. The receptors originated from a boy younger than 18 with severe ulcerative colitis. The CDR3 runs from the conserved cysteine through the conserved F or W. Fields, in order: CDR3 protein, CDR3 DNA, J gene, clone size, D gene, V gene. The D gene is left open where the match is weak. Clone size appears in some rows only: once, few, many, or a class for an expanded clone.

CASSQDRPSGTYEQYF	TGCGCCAGCAGCCAAGATCGACCTAGCGGAACTTACGAGCAGTACTTC	TRBJ2-7	NA	TRBD2	TRBV4-3
CASSTRTGSSNSGANVLTF	TGTGCCAGCAGCACCCGGACAGGGTCGTCAAACTCTGGGGCCAACGTCCTGACTTTC	TRBJ2-6	NA	TRBD1	TRBV9
CASSLTYGLVGNEQFF	TGCGCCAGCAGCCTCACCTACGGACTAGTTGGGAATGAGCAGTTCTTC	TRBJ2-1	NA	TRBD2	TRBV5-1
CASSSGVGETQYF	TGTGCTAGCAGCTCAGGGGTAGGAGAGACCCAGTACTTC	TRBJ2-5	NA	NA	TRBV7-7
CASSPDRAYEQYF	TGTGCCAGCAGCCCCGACAGAGCCTACGAGCAGTACTTC	TRBJ2-7	NA	NA	TRBV6-1
CASSLNSRGSYNEQFF	TGTGCCAGCAGCTTAAATTCCCGGGGCTCCTACAATGAGCAGTTCTTC	TRBJ2-1	NA	NA	TRBV7-3
CSARQGYEQFF	TGCAGTGCTAGACAGGGATACGAGCAGTTCTTC	TRBJ2-1	NA	NA	TRBV20-1
CASSFGSDHTQYF	TGTGCCAGCAGCTTCGGTAGTGACCATACGCAGTATTTT	TRBJ2-3	NA	NA	TRBV13
CASTPGTSYEQYF	TGTGCCAGCACACCCGGGACCTCCTACGAGCAGTACTTC	TRBJ2-7	NA	NA	TRBV6-6
CASSLPLTGPNTEAFF	TGCGCCAGCAGCCTCCCTTTGACAGGGCCGAACACTGAAGCTTTCTTT	TRBJ1-1	once	TRBD1	TRBV4-1
CASSPERTNYGYTF	TGTGCCAGCAGCCCCGAAAGAACTAACTATGGCTACACCTTC	TRBJ1-2	NA	NA	TRBV12-1
CASSLHTEAFF	TGTGCCAGCAGCTTACACACTGAAGCTTTCTTT	TRBJ1-1	few	NA	TRBV7-9
CASSSSVVGEQYF	TGTGCCAGCAGTTCGAGCGTTGTTGGCGAGCAGTACTTC	TRBJ2-7	NA	NA	TRBV27
CASSLSLVASQNEQFF	TGCGCCAGCAGCTTGAGTCTGGTTGCTAGTCAGAATGAGCAGTTCTTC	TRBJ2-1	NA	NA	TRBV5-1
CASSVGSGMETQYF	TGTGCCAGCAGCGTAGGCAGCGGGATGGAGACCCAGTACTTC	TRBJ2-5	NA	TRBD2	TRBV9
CASSIGVLAGPDTQYF	TGTGCCAGTAGTATCGGGGTACTAGCGGGACCGGATACGCAGTATTTT	TRBJ2-3	once	TRBD2	TRBV19
CSASWQNTQYF	TGCAGTGCTAGTTGGCAGAATACGCAGTATTTT	TRBJ2-3	NA	NA	TRBV20-1
CASRKDTSSYNEQFF	TGTGCCAGCAGGAAAGACACGAGCTCCTACAATGAGCAGTTCTTC	TRBJ2-1	NA	NA	TRBV28
CASSSPPGQGRTGELFF	TGTGCCAGCAGTTCCCCCCCGGGACAGGGACGAACCGGGGAGCTGTTTTTT	TRBJ2-2	NA	TRBD1	TRBV11-2
CASSQEGQVAGGYNEQFF	TGTGCCAGCAGCCAAGAAGGACAGGTAGCGGGAGGTTACAATGAGCAGTTCTTC	TRBJ2-1	NA	TRBD2	TRBV14
CSVESLGGNYNEQFF	TGCAGCGTTGAATCTCTCGGAGGGAATTACAATGAGCAGTTCTTC	TRBJ2-1	NA	NA	TRBV29-1
CAWSHGGDSDTQYF	TGTGCCTGGAGTCATGGGGGAGACTCAGATACGCAGTATTTT	TRBJ2-3	NA	NA	TRBV30
CATSRIAGPTDTQYF	TGTGCCACCAGCAGGATAGCGGGACCCACAGATACGCAGTATTTT	TRBJ2-3	NA	TRBD2	TRBV15
CASSLDSTGELFF	TGTGCCAGCAGCTTAGATTCTACCGGGGAGCTGTTTTTT	TRBJ2-2	NA	NA	TRBV11-3
CASSLMSAGLNYGYTF	TGTGCCAGCAGTTTAATGTCGGCCGGGCTTAACTATGGCTACACCTTC	TRBJ1-2	NA	NA	TRBV27
CASSGQGAGTGELFF	TGTGCCAGTAGTGGGCAGGGGGCTGGGACCGGGGAGCTGTTTTTT	TRBJ2-2	NA	TRBD1	TRBV19
CASSQVLAGVGEQYF	TGCGCCAGCAGCCAAGTTCTAGCGGGAGTCGGCGAGCAGTACTTC	TRBJ2-7	NA	TRBD2	TRBV4-1
CASSLDWGSTYEQYF	TGTGCCAGCAGCTTAGATTGGGGCTCTACCTACGAGCAGTACTTC	TRBJ2-7	once	NA	TRBV7-8
CASSQRGGRVQELFF	TGTGCCAGCAGCCAGAGGGGAGGGCGGGTACAGGAGCTGTTTTTT	TRBJ2-2	NA	TRBD2	TRBV7-2
CASRPGTGPPDTQYF	TGCGCCAGCAGACCCGGGACAGGCCCTCCAGATACGCAGTATTTT	TRBJ2-3	NA	TRBD1	TRBV10-2
CASSSRRLAANTGELFF	TGTGCCAGCAGTTCTCGCCGACTAGCGGCGAACACCGGGGAGCTGTTTTTT	TRBJ2-2	NA	TRBD2	TRBV27
CASSIAERNTGELFF	TGTGCCAGCAGTATAGCGGAAAGGAACACCGGGGAGCTGTTTTTT	TRBJ2-2	NA	NA	TRBV11-2
CASSLAGTANSPLHF	TGTGCCAGCAGCTTGGCCGGGACGGCCAATTCACCCCTCCACTTT	TRBJ1-6	once	NA	TRBV5-6
CASSIGQIAYGYTF	TGTGCCAGCAGCATCGGACAGATAGCCTACGGCTACACCTTC	TRBJ1-2	NA	NA	TRBV9
CASSQTSGSNNEQFF	TGTGCCAGCAGCCAAACTAGCGGGAGTAACAATGAGCAGTTCTTC	TRBJ2-1	NA	TRBD2	TRBV11-2
CASSPTPAAMNTEAFF	TGTGCCAGCAGCCCCACGCCGGCAGCGATGAACACTGAAGCTTTCTTT	TRBJ1-1	NA	NA	TRBV7-8
CASSSLGSSGHIHNEQFF	TGTGCCAGCAGCTCCCTGGGGTCTAGCGGTCATATCCACAATGAGCAGTTCTTC	TRBJ2-1	NA	TRBD2	TRBV7-2
CASSEIRMNTEAFF	TGTGCCAGCAGTGAAATTAGGATGAACACTGAAGCTTTCTTT	TRBJ1-1	NA	NA	TRBV2
CASSVMLAGENEQFF	TGTGCCAGCAGTGTCATGCTAGCGGGAGAGAATGAGCAGTTCTTC	TRBJ2-1	NA	TRBD2	TRBV2
CASSLGTVRGLGETQYF	TGTGCCAGCAGCTTAGGGACCGTTAGGGGCTTAGGCGAGACCCAGTACTTC	TRBJ2-5	NA	NA	TRBV11-2
CASSQDRAGGGQQFF	TGCGCCAGCAGCCAAGATCGGGCGGGCGGGGGGCAGCAGTTCTTC	TRBJ2-1	NA	TRBD2	TRBV4-3
CASSLDPLLLAGDYNEQFF	TGTGCCAGCAGCTTAGATCCCTTATTACTAGCGGGGGACTACAATGAGCAGTTCTTC	TRBJ2-1	NA	TRBD2	TRBV11-2
CASRPLPGQGQYGYTF	TGCGCCAGCAGACCTTTGCCCGGACAGGGCCAGTATGGCTACACCTTC	TRBJ1-2	NA	TRBD1	TRBV5-1
CASSKREGLQYEQYF	TGTGCCAGTAGTAAACGGGAGGGCCTTCAATACGAGCAGTACTTC	TRBJ2-7	NA	TRBD2	TRBV19
CASSESGGTSGYNEQFF	TGTGCCAGCAGTGAATCAGGGGGGACTAGCGGATACAATGAGCAGTTCTTC	TRBJ2-1	NA	TRBD2	TRBV25-1
CSVASSITAYEQYF	TGCAGCGTTGCTTCCTCGATTACAGCCTACGAGCAGTACTTC	TRBJ2-7	NA	NA	TRBV29-1
CASSYGDRYEQYF	TGTGCCAGCAGCTACGGGGACCGCTACGAGCAGTACTTC	TRBJ2-7	few	NA	TRBV7-9
CASSWPRQGSNTGELFF	TGTGCCAGCAGCTGGCCTCGACAGGGATCGAACACCGGGGAGCTGTTTTTT	TRBJ2-2	NA	TRBD1	TRBV11-2
CAWGTVVSYEQYF	TGTGCCTGGGGGACGGTAGTCTCCTACGAGCAGTACTTC	TRBJ2-7	NA	NA	TRBV30
CASSYVAGAGNEQFF	TGTGCCAGCAGCTACGTAGCGGGAGCTGGCAATGAGCAGTTCTTC	TRBJ2-1	NA	TRBD2	TRBV7-9
CASSFDRGDGYTF	TGTGCCAGCAGCTTTGACAGGGGTGATGGCTACACCTTC	TRBJ1-2	few	TRBD1	TRBV7-3
CAISEAPQPQHF	TGTGCCATCAGTGAGGCGCCCCAGCCCCAGCATTTT	TRBJ1-5	NA	NA	TRBV10-3
CASSVEVGDSYEQYF	TGTGCCAGCAGCGTAGAAGTCGGCGACTCCTACGAGCAGTACTTC	TRBJ2-7	NA	NA	TRBV9
CASSPGSSGGQPQHF	TGTGCCAGCTCACCCGGTTCGTCAGGGGGTCAGCCCCAGCATTTT	TRBJ1-5	NA	TRBD1	TRBV18
CAWKGGGYTF	TGTGCCTGGAAGGGGGGCGGCTACACCTTC	TRBJ1-2	NA	NA	TRBV30
CASSDPREQGF	TGTGCCAGCAGCGACCCGCGGGAACAGGGATTC	TRBJ2-7	NA	NA	TRBV6-1
CAGGIANYGYTF	TGTGCCGGAGGGATTGCTAACTATGGCTACACCTTC	TRBJ1-2	NA	NA	TRBV30